This T cell receptor beta chain was recovered during a study of cytomegalovirus exposure and HLA in healthy donors. Looking at the study overall: Ancestry clustering placed 70% to 85% of approximately 370 genotyped donors in the Caucasian-associated cluster.

Comment on this clone: Its antigen is not known.

The PCR made use of 60 Vbeta and 13 Jbeta primers. Here immunoSEQ multiplex PCR was the method, and the copy in TCRdb shows in-frame clones only, minus some. This sample carries about 160,000 clones, 80% to 85% of them seen once, and the ten largest clones take 0.95% to 1.5%. The CDR3 spans 16 residues. The J segment lost 7 bases and the V segment lost 1 base, leaving 8 bases of the junction unmatched. The V gene's germline CDR1 is SGHDT and CDR2 YYEEEE. The study's findings and limits: Reports credit the classifier with highly specific, highly sensitive diagnosis of cytomegalovirus status.

Sequences were obtained from PBMCs. This TCR was sampled from a boy between 2 and 10 years old in good health and CMV-seronegative. The chain couples TRBV5-6 to TRBJ1-4; 9 nucleotides agree with TRBD1. CDR3 sequence: CASSLMAGQGGEKLFF. The CDR3 DNA sequence: TGTGCCAGCAGCTTGATGGCGGGACAGGGAGGTGAAAAACTGTTTTTT.